These 9 T cell receptor beta chains share one sample of origin, sequenced in a study of blood T cell repertoires in COVID-19. Clones were sequenced by immunoSEQ multiplex PCR, and TCRdb holds only the in-frame ones, with some missing. The data contain approximately 29,000 clones, approximately 91% of them singletons. Sequencing was done on a sample of peripheral blood. Source of these receptors: a man between 65 and 85 years old with active COVID-19.

This chain joins TRBV5-4 and TRBJ2-7; D is unclear. In germline, CDR1 is SGHNT, CDR2 YYREEE (reference sequence). The CDR3 spans 15 residues. V was cut by 0 bases and J by 0 bases, with 10 bases left in between. The CDR3 sequence: CASSLVRSNSYEQYF. The CDR3 region has the DNA TGTGCCAGCAGCTTGGTTCGGTCTAACTCCTACGAGCAGTACTTC.

In its sample, this clone was seen once. V gene TRBV7-2 combines with J gene TRBJ2-3; 8 bases map to TRBD1. CDR3 length: 17 residues. CDR1 and CDR2 (germline): SGHTA, FQGNSA. V was clipped by 2 bases and J by 5 bases; unmatched bases: 12. This CDR3 is CASSLRSGGGHGDTQYF. Here the CDR3 DNA reads TGTGCCAGCAGCTTACGGTCAGGGGGCGGTCATGGAGATACGCAGTATTTT.

This sequence joins TRBV19 and TRBJ1-2, with 7 nucleotides matching TRBD1. V shed 0 bases and J 5 bases; nucleotides not matched to a gene: 3. The CDR3 spans 14 residues. The germline gives CDR1 LNHDA, CDR2 SQIVND (reference sequence). In nucleotides, the CDR3 is TGTGCCAGTAGTATAGACGGGACAGCTTATGGCTACACCTTC. It codes for CASSIDGTAYGYTF.

The rearrangement joins TRBV24-1 to TRBJ2-3, with D perhaps TRBD1 (8 bases). V dropped 0 bases and J dropped 1 base, with 16 bases sitting between them. This CDR3 contains 18 residues. Germline lookup yields CDR1 KGHDR and CDR2 SFDVKD. CDR3 sequence (DNA): TGTGCCACCAGTGATTTGAACCCTACAGGGGGGGGCACAGATACGCAGTATTTT. It specifies CATSDLNPTGGGTDTQYF.

The chain uses TRBV28 and TRBJ2-1; 10 nucleotides line up with TRBD1. V shed 5 bases and J 2 bases; nucleotides not matched to a gene: 6. The germline gives CDR1 MDHEN, CDR2 SYDVKM. This CDR3 has 16 amino acids. Here the CDR3 reads CASSIRQGATYNEQFF. CDR3 bases: TGTGCCAGCAGTATCCGACAGGGGGCCACCTACAATGAGCAGTTCTTC.

The chain recombines TRBV4-3 with TRBJ1-1; the D gene is possibly TRBD1 (5 bases). V was trimmed by 0 bases and J by 5 bases, leaving 13 bases between them. Germline CDR1 and CDR2: LGHNA and YSLEER. The CDR3 spans 15 residues. Written as DNA, the CDR3 is TGCGCCAGCAGCCAAGACGGTGCGGGGGGTACTGAAGCTTTCTTT. This encodes CASSQDGAGGTEAFF.

This clone appeared a few times. J is TRBJ2-7 and V is TRBV5-6; perhaps TRBD2 as D (5 bases). This CDR3 has 13 residues. V was trimmed by 6 bases and J by 7 bases, leaving 17 bases between them. The V gene's germline CDR1 is SGHDT and CDR2 YYEEEE. The CDR3 DNA reads TGTGCCAGCACCCCGGCAGGACCGGGAGAGCAGTACTTC. This sequence encodes CASTPAGPGEQYF.

The rearrangement uses TRBV5-1 and TRBJ2-3, with a possible D match to TRBD2 (7 bases). From germline, CDR1 is SGHRS and CDR2 YFSETQ. CDR3 length: 15 amino acids. V was cut by 5 bases and J by 4 bases, with 17 bases left in between. In nucleotides, the CDR3 is TGCGCCAGCAGGGCGGTACAGGGAGGGGCAGATACGCAGTATTTT. It yields the protein CASRAVQGGADTQYF.

V gene TRBV28 combines with J gene TRBJ2-5, with D uncertain. Germline assignment: CDR1 MDHEN and CDR2 SYDVKM. Between the trimmed V and J ends, which lost 5 bases and 1 base, there was a span of 5 bases. This CDR3 contains 12 residues. The CDR3 sequence is CASSPGQETQYF. Here the CDR3 DNA reads TGTGCCAGCAGTCCCGGCCAAGAGACCCAGTACTTC.